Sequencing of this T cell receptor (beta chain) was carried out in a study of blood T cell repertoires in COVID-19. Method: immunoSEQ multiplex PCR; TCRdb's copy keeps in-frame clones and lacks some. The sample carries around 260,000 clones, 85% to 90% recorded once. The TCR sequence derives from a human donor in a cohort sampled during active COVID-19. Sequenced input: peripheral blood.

The CDR3 protein is CASSSSPSGSKGEQFF. The CDR3 bases are TGTGCCAGCAGTTCCTCCCCTAGCGGGAGTAAGGGTGAGCAGTTCTTC. V and J are TRBV27 and TRBJ2-1, with 10 bases aligning to TRBD2. The V segment lost 4 bases and the J segment 9 bases; nucleotides outside the gene matches: 12. The CDR3 has 16 amino acids. CDR1 is MNHEY and CDR2 is SMNVEV in the germline V gene (reference sequence).